Described below is a single TCR beta chain sequence and its context. Its cognate antigen is unknown. PCR used 60 Vbeta primers and 13 Jbeta primers. The protocol was immunoSEQ multiplex PCR, while the TCRdb copy is restricted to in-frame clones and leaves out a portion. This sample has 100,000 to 150,000 clones; over 65% occur once, and the top ten carry around 20%. This sample was taken from a study of cytomegalovirus exposure and HLA in healthy donors. Study-wide findings and caveats: It has been reported that TCR beta sequences accurately predicted the HLA-A and HLA-B alleles of most subjects. A missense variant in DCLRE1C was later tied to TCR beta V- and J-gene trimming. DRB1 showed the most TCR associations and HLA-C the fewest in a later analysis, as rates varied by HLA locus.

V dropped 3 bases and J dropped 2; count of bases not matched to a gene: 6. Germline loops: CDR1 MDHEN, CDR2 SYDVKM. CDR3 length: 15 residues. The sequenced sample was PBMCs. V is TRBV28 and J is TRBJ2-7; 8 bases agree with TRBD1. The TCR originated in a man between 18 and 35 years old in good health and CMV-seropositive. The CDR3 region has the DNA TGTGCCAGCAGTTTGAGTACAGGGGGACCCTACGAGCAGTACTTC. It is translated as CASSLSTGGPYEQYF.